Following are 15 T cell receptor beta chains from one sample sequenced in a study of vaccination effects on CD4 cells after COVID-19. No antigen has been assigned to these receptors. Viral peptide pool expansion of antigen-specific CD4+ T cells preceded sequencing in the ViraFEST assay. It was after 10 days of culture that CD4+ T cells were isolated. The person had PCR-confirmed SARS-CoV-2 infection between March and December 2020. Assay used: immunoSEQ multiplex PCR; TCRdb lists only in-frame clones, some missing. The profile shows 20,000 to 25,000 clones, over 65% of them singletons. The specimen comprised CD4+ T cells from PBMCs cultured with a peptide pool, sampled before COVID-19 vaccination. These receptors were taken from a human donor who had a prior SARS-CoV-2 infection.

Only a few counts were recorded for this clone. CDR3 residues: CASSQDPNLGEQYF. In nucleotides, the CDR3 is TGTGCCAGCAGCCAAGACCCAAATCTAGGCGAGCAGTACTTC. This rearrangement joins TRBV3-1 (or the pseudogene TRBV3-2) to TRBJ2-7; D is unresolved. V lost 0 bases to trimming and J lost 6 bases, with 12 bases between them. This CDR3 comprises 14 residues. The germline CDR1 and CDR2 sequences are LGHDT and YNNKEL (reference sequence).

The CDR3: CASSSNSNTDTQYF. The CDR3 nucleotides read TGCGCCAGCAGCTCAAACTCCAACACAGATACGCAGTATTTT. The chain carries TRBV5-1 and TRBJ2-3; no definite D call. The CDR3 totals 14 residues. V lost 3 bases and J lost 2, with 10 bases in between. Germline V gene data show CDR1 as SGHRS and CDR2 as YFSETQ.

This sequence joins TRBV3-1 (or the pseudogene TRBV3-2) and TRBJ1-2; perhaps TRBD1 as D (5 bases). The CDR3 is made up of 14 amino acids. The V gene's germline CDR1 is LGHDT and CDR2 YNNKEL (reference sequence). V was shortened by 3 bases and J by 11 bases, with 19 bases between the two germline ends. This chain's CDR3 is CASSHDRSQGGYTF. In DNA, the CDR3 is TGTGCCAGCAGCCACGATCGGTCGCAGGGAGGGTACACCTTC.

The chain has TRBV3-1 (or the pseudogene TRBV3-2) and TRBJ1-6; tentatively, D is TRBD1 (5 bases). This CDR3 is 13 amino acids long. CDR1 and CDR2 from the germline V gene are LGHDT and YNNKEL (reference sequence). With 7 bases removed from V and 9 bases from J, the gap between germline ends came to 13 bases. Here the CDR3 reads CASTAAGGSPLHF. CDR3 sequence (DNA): TGTGCCAGCACGGCCGCCGGGGGTTCACCCCTCCACTTT.

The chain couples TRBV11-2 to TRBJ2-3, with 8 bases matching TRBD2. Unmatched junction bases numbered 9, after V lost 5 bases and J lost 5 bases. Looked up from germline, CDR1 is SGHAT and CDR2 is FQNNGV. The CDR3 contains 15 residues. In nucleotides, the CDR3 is TGTGCCAGCAGCCGATATCGGGGGGGAGAAGATACGCAGTATTTT. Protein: CASSRYRGGEDTQYF.

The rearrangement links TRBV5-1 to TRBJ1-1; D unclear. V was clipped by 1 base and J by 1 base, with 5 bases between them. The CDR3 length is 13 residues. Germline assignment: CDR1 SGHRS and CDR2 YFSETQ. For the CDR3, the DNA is TGCGCCAGCAGCTTGTGGGAGAACACTGAAGCTTTCTTT. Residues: CASSLWENTEAFF.

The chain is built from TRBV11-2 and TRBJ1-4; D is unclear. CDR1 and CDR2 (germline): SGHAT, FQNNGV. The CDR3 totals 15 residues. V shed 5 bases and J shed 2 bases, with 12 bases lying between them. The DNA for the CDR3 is TGTGCCAGCAGCCCCCAGACCGCGACTAATGAAAAACTGTTTTTT. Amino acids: CASSPQTATNEKLFF.

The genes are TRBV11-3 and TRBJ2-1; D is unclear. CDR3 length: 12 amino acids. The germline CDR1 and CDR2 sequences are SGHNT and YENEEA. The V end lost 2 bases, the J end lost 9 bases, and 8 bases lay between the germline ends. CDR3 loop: CASSLTRFEQFF. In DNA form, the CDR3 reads TGTGCCAGCAGCTTAACTCGTTTTGAGCAGTTCTTC.

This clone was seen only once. As DNA, the CDR3 is TGTGCCAGCAGGACCGGGACAGGGGTAGAGTTCACCGGGGAGCTGTTTTTT. This codes for CASRTGTGVEFTGELFF. The chain joins TRBV5-4 to TRBJ2-2; 10 bases are shared with TRBD1. The CDR3 extends over 17 amino acids. The junction had 11 bases not matched to a gene; V was cut back by 5 bases and J by 4 bases. Looked up from germline, CDR1 is SGHNT and CDR2 is YYREEE (reference sequence).

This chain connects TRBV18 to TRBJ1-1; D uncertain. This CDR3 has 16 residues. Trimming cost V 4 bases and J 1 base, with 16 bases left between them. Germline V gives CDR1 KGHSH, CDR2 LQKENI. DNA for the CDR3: TGTGCCAGCTCACGTCGACTCCTTGACTCGAACACTGAAGCTTTCTTT. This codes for CASSRRLLDSNTEAFF.

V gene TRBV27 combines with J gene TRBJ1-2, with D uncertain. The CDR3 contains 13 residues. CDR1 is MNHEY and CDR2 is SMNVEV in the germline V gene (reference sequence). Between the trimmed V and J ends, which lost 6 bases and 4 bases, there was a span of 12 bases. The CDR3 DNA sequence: TGTGCCAGCAGAGGACCTGGAAGCTATGGCTACACCTTC. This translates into CASRGPGSYGYTF.

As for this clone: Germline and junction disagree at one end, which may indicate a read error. CDR3 in amino acids: CASTLTGYTEAFF. The CDR3 region has the DNA TGTGCCAGCACCTTAACAGGTTACACTGAAGCTTTCTTT. The chain joins TRBV7-2 to TRBJ1-1; TRBD1 is a possible D gene (5 bases). The CDR3 sequence is 13 residues long. CDR1 and CDR2 from the germline V gene are SGHTA and FQGNSA.

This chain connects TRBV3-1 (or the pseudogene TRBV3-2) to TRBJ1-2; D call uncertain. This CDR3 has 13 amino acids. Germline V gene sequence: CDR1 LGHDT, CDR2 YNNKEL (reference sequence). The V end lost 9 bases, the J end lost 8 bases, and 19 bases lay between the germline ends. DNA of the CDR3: TGTGCCAGTCAGAGCCCTATGGGAGTAGGCTACACCTTC. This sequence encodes CASQSPMGVGYTF.

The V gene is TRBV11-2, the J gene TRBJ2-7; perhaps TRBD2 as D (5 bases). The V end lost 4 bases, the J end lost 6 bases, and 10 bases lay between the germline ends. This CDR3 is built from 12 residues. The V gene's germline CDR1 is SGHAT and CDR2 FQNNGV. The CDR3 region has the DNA TGTGCCAGCAGCTCCTCGGGAAGCGAGCAGTACTTC. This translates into CASSSSGSEQYF. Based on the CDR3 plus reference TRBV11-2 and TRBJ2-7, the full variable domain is EAGVAQSPRYKIIEKRQSVAFWCNPISGHATLYWYQQILGQGPKLLIQFQNNGVVDDSQLPKDRFSAERLKGVDSTLKIQPAKLEDSAVYLCASSSSGSEQYFGPGTRLTVT.

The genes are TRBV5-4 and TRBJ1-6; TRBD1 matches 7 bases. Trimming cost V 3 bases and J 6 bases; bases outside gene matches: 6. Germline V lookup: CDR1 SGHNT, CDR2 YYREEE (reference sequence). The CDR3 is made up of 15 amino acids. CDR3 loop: CASSSDRSGNSPLHF. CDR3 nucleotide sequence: TGTGCCAGCAGCTCGGACAGGTCTGGTAATTCACCCCTCCACTTT. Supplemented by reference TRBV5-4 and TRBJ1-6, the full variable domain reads ETGVTQSPTHLIKTRGQQVTLRCSSQSGHNTVSWYQQALGQGPQFIFQYYREEENGRGNFPPRFSGLQFPNYSSELNVNALELDDSALYLCASSSDRSGNSPLHFGNGTRLTVT.